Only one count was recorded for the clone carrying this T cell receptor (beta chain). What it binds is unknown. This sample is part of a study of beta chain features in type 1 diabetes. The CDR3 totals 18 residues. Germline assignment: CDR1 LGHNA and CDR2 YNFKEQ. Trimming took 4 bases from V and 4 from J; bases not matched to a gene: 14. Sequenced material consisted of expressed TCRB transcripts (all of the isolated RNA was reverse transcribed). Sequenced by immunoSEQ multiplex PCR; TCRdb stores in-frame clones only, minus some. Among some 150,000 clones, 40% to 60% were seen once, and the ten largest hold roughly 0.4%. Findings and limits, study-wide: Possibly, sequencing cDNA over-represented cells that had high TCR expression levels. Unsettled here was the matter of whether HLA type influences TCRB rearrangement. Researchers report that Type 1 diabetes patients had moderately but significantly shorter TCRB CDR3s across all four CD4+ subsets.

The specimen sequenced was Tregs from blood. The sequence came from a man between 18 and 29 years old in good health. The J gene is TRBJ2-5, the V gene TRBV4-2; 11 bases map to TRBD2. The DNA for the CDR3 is TGTGCCAGCAGCCCTAAATTTACGACTAGCGGGGTCTCAGAGACCCAGTACTTC. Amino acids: CASSPKFTTSGVSETQYF.